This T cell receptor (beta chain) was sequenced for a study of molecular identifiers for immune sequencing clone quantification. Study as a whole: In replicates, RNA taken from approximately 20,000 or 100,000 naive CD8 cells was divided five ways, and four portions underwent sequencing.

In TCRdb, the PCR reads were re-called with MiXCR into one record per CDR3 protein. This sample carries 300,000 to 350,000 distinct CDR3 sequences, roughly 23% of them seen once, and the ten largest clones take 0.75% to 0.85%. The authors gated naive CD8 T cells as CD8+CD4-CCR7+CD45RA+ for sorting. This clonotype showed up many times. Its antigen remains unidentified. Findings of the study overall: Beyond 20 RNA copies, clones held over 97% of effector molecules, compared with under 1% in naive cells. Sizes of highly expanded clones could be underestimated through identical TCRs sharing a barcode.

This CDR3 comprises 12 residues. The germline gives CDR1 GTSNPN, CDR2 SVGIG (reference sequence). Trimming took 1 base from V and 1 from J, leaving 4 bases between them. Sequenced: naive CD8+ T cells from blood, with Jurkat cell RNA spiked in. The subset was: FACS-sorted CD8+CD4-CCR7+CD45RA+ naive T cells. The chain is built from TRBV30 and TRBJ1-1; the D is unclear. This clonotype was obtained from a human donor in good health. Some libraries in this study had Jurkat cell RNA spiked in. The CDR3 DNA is TGTGCCTGGAGTGCGGGGAACACTGAAGCTTTCTTT. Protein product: CAWSAGNTEAFF.